This TCR beta chain was sequenced in a study of a mutant IDH1 vaccine in newly diagnosed glioma. Turning to the study itself: Treated patients were roughly 62% male, about 38% female, mean age 40.4 years.

The table came from immunoSEQ multiplex PCR; TCRdb's copy has only in-frame clones and leaves some out. The sample records over 55,000 clones, about 81% being singletons. In regard to this clone: Its antigen is undetermined.

In germline, CDR1 is SGDLS, CDR2 YYNGEE. The CDR3 extends over 14 amino acids. Trimming stripped 0 bases from V and 0 bases from J, with 6 bases between. The time point is: week 23, last vaccination. Every single dose of the vaccine, 300 ug of mutant IDH1 20-mer peptide, came with topical imiquimod. This TCR was sampled from a woman aged 35 to 49 with glioma. Some clones in this sample may be carry-over from other donors' samples. The chain has TRBV9 and TRBJ1-1; no reliable D call. The material was PBMCs, obtained from a glioma patient whose treatment included an IDH1 peptide vaccine. The CDR3 DNA reads TGTGCCAGCAGCGTAGTTCCCCTGAACACTGAAGCTTTCTTT. This encodes CASSVVPLNTEAFF.